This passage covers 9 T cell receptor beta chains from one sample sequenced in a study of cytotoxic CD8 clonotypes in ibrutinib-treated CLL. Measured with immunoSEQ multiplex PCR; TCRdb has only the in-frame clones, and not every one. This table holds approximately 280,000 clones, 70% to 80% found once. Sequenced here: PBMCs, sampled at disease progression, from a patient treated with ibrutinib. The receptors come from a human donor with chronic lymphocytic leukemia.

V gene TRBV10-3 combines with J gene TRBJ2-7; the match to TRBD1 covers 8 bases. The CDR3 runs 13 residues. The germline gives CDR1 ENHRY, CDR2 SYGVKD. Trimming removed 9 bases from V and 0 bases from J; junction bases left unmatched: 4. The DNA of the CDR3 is TGTGCCATGTCCGGGACAGGCTCCTACGAGCAGTACTTC. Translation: CAMSGTGSYEQYF.

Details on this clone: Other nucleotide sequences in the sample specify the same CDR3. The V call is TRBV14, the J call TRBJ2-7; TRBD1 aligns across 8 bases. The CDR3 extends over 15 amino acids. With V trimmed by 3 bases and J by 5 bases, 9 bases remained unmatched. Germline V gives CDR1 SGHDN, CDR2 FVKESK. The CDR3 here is CASSQHRDRSHEQYF. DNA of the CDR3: TGTGCCAGCAGCCAGCACCGGGACAGGTCCCACGAGCAGTACTTC.

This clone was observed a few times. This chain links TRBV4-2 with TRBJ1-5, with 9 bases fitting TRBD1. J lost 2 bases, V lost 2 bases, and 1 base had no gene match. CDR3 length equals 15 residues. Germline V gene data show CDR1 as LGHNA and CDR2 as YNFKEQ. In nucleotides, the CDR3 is TGTGCCAGCAGCCAATGGACAGGGGGCAATCAGCCCCAGCATTTT. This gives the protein CASSQWTGGNQPQHF.

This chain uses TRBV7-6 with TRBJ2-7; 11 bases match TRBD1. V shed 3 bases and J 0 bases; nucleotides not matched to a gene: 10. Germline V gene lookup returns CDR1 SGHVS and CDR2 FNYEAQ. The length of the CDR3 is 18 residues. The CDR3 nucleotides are TGTGCCAGCAGCTTTGGGTTTGAGGGGACAGGGGGCTCCTACGAGCAGTACTTC. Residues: CASSFGFEGTGGSYEQYF.

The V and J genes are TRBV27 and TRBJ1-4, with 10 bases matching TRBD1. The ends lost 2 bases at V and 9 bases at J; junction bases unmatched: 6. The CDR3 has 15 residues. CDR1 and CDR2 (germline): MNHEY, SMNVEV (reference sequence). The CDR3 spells CASSLAGTGVKKLFF. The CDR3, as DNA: TGTGCCAGCAGTTTAGCAGGGACAGGGGTCAAAAAACTGTTTTTT.

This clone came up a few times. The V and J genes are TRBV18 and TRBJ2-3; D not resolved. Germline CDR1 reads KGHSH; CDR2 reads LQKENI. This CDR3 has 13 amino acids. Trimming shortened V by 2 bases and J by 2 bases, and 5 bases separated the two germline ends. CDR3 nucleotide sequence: TGTGCCAGCTCACCAACGGTCACAGATACGCAGTATTTT. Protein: CASSPTVTDTQYF. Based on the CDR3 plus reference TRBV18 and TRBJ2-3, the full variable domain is NAGVMQNPRHLVRRRGQEARLRCSPMKGHSHVYWYRQLPEEGLKFMVYLQKENIIDESGMPKERFSAEFPKEGPSILRIQQVVRGDSAAYFCASSPTVTDTQYFGPGTRLTVL.

CDR3 sequence reads: CASSSGSSYNEQFF. DNA for the CDR3: TGTGCCAGCAGCTCAGGGAGCTCCTACAATGAGCAGTTCTTC. The rearrangement uses TRBV5-6 and TRBJ2-1, with D perhaps matching TRBD1 or TRBD2 (5 bases each). Germline CDR1 SGHDT, CDR2 YYEEEE. V shed 3 bases and J shed 0 bases, with 7 bases lying between them. This CDR3 region has 14 residues. Full variable domain (remainder filled in from reference TRBV5-6 and TRBJ2-1): DAGVTQSPTHLIKTRGQQVTLRCSPKSGHDTVSWYQQALGQGPQFIFQYYEEEERQRGNFPDRFSGHQFPNYSSELNVNALLLGDSALYLCASSSGSSYNEQFFGPGTRLTVL.

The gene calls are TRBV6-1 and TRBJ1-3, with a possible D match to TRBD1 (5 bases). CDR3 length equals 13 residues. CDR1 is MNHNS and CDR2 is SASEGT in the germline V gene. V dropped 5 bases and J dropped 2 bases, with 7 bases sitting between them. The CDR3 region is CASSQGTGNTIYF. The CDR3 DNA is TGTGCCAGCAGTCAGGGTACTGGAAACACCATATATTTT.

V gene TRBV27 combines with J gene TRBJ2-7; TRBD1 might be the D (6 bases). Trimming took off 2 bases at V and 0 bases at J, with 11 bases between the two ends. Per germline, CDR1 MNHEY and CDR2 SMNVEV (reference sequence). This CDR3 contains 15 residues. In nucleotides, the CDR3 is TGTGCCAGCAGTTTAACCGGCAGGGGCTCCTACGAGCAGTACTTC. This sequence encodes CASSLTGRGSYEQYF.